The 14 T cell receptor beta chains below all came from one sample that was sequenced in a study of T cell repertoires in cytomegalovirus infection (dated by TCRdb to between 2017 and 2020). Instrument on record: Illumina HiSeq 1500. TCRdb reprocessed the public reads (quality trimming at Q25 with fastp, clone calling with MiXCR) and kept in-frame beta chains. Rows matching on CDR3 protein sequence are summarized as one entry with the most common DNA and genes. Here the sample has approximately 500,000 distinct CDR3 sequences; approximately 26% occur a single time. The top ten hold 13% of the sample. Sequenced: PBMCs. The origin of the receptors is a human donor in good health (CMV status not recorded). Some clones in this sample may be carry-over from other donors' samples.

In this sample, this clonotype turned up a few times. The chain joins TRBV5-1 to TRBJ1-2; tentatively, D is TRBD1 (5 bases). V gave up 3 bases and J gave up 6 bases, with 9 bases separating them. The CDR3 length is 12 residues. CDR1 is SGHRS, CDR2 YFSETQ, per germline. Here the CDR3 reads CASSSAGHGYTF. In DNA, the CDR3 is TGCGCCAGCAGCTCGGCGGGGCATGGCTACACCTTC.

This clonotype was seen repeatedly, ten times or more. CDR3 DNA sequence: TGTGCCAGCAGCTTATCTCTGGGAGAGCAGTTCTTC. Its translation is CASSLSLGEQFF. The J gene is TRBJ2-1, the V gene TRBV7-9; D is ambiguous. Germline assignment: CDR1 SEHNR and CDR2 FQNEAQ (reference sequence). The CDR3 extends over 12 amino acids. Trimming removed 2 bases from V and 10 bases from J, with 9 bases in between.

The chain joins TRBV29-1 to TRBJ1-1; no firm D call. The germline V and J ends were trimmed by 5 bases and 0 bases, with 10 bases remaining between them. Germline-derived CDR1 and CDR2 are SQVTM and ANQGSEA. This CDR3 is built from 13 residues. The CDR3 DNA follows: TGCAGCGTTTGGGAGGGAATGAACACTGAAGCTTTCTTT. Translated: CSVWEGMNTEAFF.

The rearrangement links TRBV7-2 to TRBJ2-1; D remains unclear. The CDR3 is 19 residues long. From germline, CDR1 is SGHTA and CDR2 FQGNSA. The V gene lost 5 bases and the J gene lost 0 bases, with 23 bases spanning the gap. The CDR3, as DNA: TGTGCCAGCAGCCTTTCCCCCCTGATCCGGTCCAACTCCTACAATGAGCAGTTCTTC. This translates into CASSLSPLIRSNSYNEQFF. Drawing the rest from reference TRBV7-2 and TRBJ2-1, the complete variable domain is GAGVSQSPSNKVTEKGKDVELRCDPISGHTALYWYRQSLGQGLEFLIYFQGNSAPDKSGLPSDRFSAERTGGSVSTLTIQRTQQEDSAVYLCASSLSPLIRSNSYNEQFFGPGTRLTVL.

This sequence joins TRBV12-3 or TRBV12-4 and TRBJ2-7; perhaps TRBD2 as D (5 bases). The CDR3 extends over 14 amino acids. V lost 3 bases to trimming and J lost 0 bases, with 9 bases between them. DNA of the CDR3: TGTGCCAGCAGTTTCCGGAGCGGCTCCTACGAGCAGTACTTC. Translating gives CASSFRSGSYEQYF.

This clonotype was found many times. The chain employs TRBV18 and TRBJ1-1; TRBD1 aligns across 8 bases. This CDR3 comprises 14 residues. V lost 8 bases and J lost 1; bases outside the gene matches: 6. Germline V gene lookup returns CDR1 KGHSH and CDR2 LQKENI. The CDR3 sequence: CASSPGQGNTEAFF. The CDR3 nucleotides read TGTGCCAGCAGCCCAGGACAGGGGAACACTGAAGCTTTCTTT. The full variable domain, rest sourced from reference TRBV18 and TRBJ1-1, is NAGVMQNPRHLVRRRGQEARLRCSPMKGHSHVYWYRQLPEEGLKFMVYLQKENIIDESGMPKERFSAEFPKEGPSILRIQQVVRGDSAAYFCASSPGQGNTEAFFGQGTRLTVV.

The V call is TRBV5-1, the J call TRBJ2-1; 8 bases align to TRBD1. Germline V gene sequence: CDR1 SGHRS, CDR2 YFSETQ. The CDR3 is 15 residues long. Germline trimming cut 4 bases from V and 5 bases from J; bases unmatched to any gene: 8. The CDR3: CASSDAGGTHNEQFF. For the CDR3, the DNA is TGCGCCAGCAGCGACGCAGGGGGCACCCACAATGAGCAGTTCTTC. The complete variable domain, with remaining parts taken from reference TRBV5-1 and TRBJ2-1, reads KAGVTQTPRYLIKTRGQQVTLSCSPISGHRSVSWYQQTPGQGLQFLFEYFSETQRNKGNFPGRFSGRQFSNSRSEMNVSTLELGDSALYLCASSDAGGTHNEQFFGPGTRLTVL.

This clonotype appeared a few times. V and J are TRBV20-1 and TRBJ1-2; no definite D call. V lost 0 bases, J lost 7 bases, and 12 bases lay in between. The CDR3 is 13 amino acids. CDR1 DFQATT and CDR2 SNEGSKA come from the germline V gene (reference sequence). This chain's CDR3 is CSARDGGSAGYTF. The CDR3 region has the DNA TGCAGTGCTAGAGATGGAGGGTCGGCTGGCTACACCTTC.

This clonotype was counted between two and nine times. The genes are TRBV5-1 and TRBJ2-2; no definite D call. This CDR3 is 12 amino acids long. Germline V CDR1 and CDR2: SGHRS, YFSETQ. V was trimmed by 4 bases and J by 7 bases, leaving 8 bases between them. The CDR3 sequence is CASSQSSGELFF. DNA of the CDR3: TGCGCCAGCAGCCAATCGAGCGGGGAGCTGTTTTTT. Together with reference TRBV5-1 and TRBJ2-2, the CDR3 gives the full variable domain: KAGVTQTPRYLIKTRGQQVTLSCSPISGHRSVSWYQQTPGQGLQFLFEYFSETQRNKGNFPGRFSGRQFSNSRSEMNVSTLELGDSALYLCASSQSSGELFFGEGSRLTVL.

J is TRBJ2-3 and V is TRBV6-2 or TRBV6-3; 11 nucleotides agree with TRBD2. Per the germline V gene, CDR1 is MNHEY and CDR2 is SVGEGT. V lost 4 bases to trimming and J lost 5 bases; unmatched junction nucleotides: 11. This CDR3 has 17 residues. In DNA form, the CDR3 reads TGTGCCAGCAGTTCAATCCGACTAGCGGGAATGATAGATACGCAGTATTTT. As protein: CASSSIRLAGMIDTQYF.

This clonotype was detected a few times. V gene TRBV7-9 combines with J gene TRBJ2-3, with D possibly TRBD2 on 6 matching bases. Germline assignment: CDR1 SEHNR and CDR2 FQNEAQ (reference sequence). The CDR3 is made up of 10 amino acids. Trimming cost V 8 bases and J 6 bases, with 6 bases left between them. CDR3 coding DNA: TGTGCCAGCGGAGGGGATACGCAGTATTTT. Amino acids: CASGGDTQYF. The variable domain in full, with the rest retrieved from reference TRBV7-9 and TRBJ2-3, is DTGVSQNPRHKITKRGQNVTFRCDPISEHNRLYWYRQTLGQGPEFLTYFQNEAQLEKSRLLSDRFSAERPKGSFSTLEIQRTEQGDSAMYLCASGGDTQYFGPGTRLTVL.

This clonotype was counted between two and nine times. This chain connects TRBV2 to TRBJ2-7; 7 bases agree with TRBD1. The ends lost 5 bases at V and 6 bases at J; junction bases unmatched: 10. Germline V gives CDR1 SNHLY, CDR2 FYNNEI. The CDR3 sequence is 14 residues long. The CDR3 region is CASSRQGSPREQYV. The CDR3 coding sequence is TGTGCCAGCAGTCGACAGGGTAGCCCTCGCGAGCAGTACGTC.

This clonotype was counted ten times or more. The rearrangement joins TRBV7-2 to TRBJ1-1; D may be TRBD1 (6 bases). CDR3 length equals 12 residues. Germline loops: CDR1 SGHTA, CDR2 FQGNSA. V was pared by 4 bases and J by 10 bases, with 13 bases between. CDR3 region: CASSSTGIGAFF. Here the CDR3 DNA reads TGTGCCAGCAGCTCCACAGGGATCGGAGCTTTCTTT.

V usage is TRBV6-8 and J usage is TRBJ1-3; 8 positions match TRBD1. The CDR3 consists of 14 residues. Per the germline V gene, CDR1 is MNHGY and CDR2 is SAAAGT. V lost 10 bases, J lost 2 bases, and 7 bases stayed unmatched. The CDR3 reads CATPPDRAGNTIYF. The CDR3 nucleotides read TGTGCCACCCCCCCGGACAGGGCTGGAAACACCATATATTTT.